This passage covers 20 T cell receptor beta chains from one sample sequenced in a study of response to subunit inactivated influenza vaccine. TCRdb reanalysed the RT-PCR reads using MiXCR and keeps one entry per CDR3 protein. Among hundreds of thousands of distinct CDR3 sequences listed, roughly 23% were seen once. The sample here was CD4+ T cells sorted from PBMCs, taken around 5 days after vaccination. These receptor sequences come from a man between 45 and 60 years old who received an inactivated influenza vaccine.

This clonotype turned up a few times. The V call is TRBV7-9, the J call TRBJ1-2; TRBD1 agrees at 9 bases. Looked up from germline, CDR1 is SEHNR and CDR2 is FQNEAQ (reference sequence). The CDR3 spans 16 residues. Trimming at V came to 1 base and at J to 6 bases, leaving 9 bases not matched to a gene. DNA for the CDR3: TGTGCCAGCAGCTTAGTTGGGACAGGGCCAGGGAATGGCTACACCTTC. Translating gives CASSLVGTGPGNGYTF.

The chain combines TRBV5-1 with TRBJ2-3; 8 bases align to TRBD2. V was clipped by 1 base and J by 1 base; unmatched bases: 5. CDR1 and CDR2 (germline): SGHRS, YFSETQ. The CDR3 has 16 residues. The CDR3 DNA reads TGCGCCAGCAGCTTGACGGGGGGGCTTCGCACAGATACGCAGTATTTT. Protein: CASSLTGGLRTDTQYF.

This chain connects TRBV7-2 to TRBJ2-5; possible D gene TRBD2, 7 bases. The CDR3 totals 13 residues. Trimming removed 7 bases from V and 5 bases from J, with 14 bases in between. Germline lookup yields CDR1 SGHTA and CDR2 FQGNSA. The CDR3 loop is CASTKRGAETQYF. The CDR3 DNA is TGTGCCAGCACCAAACGGGGGGCTGAGACCCAGTACTTC.

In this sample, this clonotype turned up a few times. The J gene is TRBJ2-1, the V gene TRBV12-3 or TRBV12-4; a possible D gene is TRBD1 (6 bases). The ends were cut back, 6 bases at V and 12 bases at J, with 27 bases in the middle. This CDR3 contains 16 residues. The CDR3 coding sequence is TGTGCCAGCAGGGGTATGGGACACACGTTGGTTATGACGCAGTTCTTC. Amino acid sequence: CASRGMGHTLVMTQFF.

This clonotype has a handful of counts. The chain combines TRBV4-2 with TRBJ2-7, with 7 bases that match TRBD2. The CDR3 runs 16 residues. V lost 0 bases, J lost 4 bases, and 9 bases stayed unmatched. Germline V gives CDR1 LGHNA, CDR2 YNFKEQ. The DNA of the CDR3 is TGTGCCAGCAGCCAAGATATCGGTAGCGGGTTTTACGAGCAGTACTTC. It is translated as CASSQDIGSGFYEQYF.

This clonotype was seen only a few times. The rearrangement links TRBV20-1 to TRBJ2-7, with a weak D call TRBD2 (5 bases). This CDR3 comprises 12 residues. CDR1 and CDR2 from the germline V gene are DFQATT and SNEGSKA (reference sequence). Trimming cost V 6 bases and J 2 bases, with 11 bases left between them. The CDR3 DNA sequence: TGCAGTGCCCCCGCCGGGGCCTACGAGCAGTACTTC. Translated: CSAPAGAYEQYF.

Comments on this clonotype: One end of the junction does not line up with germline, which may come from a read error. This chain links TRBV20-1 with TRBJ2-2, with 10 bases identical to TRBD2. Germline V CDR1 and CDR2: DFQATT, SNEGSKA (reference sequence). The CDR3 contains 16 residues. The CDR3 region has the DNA TGCTGTGCTAGAGATGCAGCGGGGGGGAATGCCGGGGAGCTGTTTTTT. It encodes CCARDAAGGNAGELFF.

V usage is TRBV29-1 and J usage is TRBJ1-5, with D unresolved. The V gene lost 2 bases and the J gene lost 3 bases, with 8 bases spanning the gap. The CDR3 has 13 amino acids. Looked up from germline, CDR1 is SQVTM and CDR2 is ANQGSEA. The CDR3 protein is CSVELGNNQPQHF. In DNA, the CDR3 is TGCAGCGTTGAATTGGGAAACAATCAGCCCCAGCATTTT.

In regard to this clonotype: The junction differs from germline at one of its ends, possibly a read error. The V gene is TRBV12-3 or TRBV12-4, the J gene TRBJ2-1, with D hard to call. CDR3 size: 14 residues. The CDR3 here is CASSLAYSYNQQFF. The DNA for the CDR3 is TGTGCCAGCAGTTTAGCTTACAGTTACAATCAGCAGTTCTTC.

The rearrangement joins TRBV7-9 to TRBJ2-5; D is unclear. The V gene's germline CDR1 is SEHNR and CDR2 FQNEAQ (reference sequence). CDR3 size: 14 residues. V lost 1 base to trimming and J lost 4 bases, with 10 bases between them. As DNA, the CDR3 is TGTGCCAGCAGCTTAGTCACCGTGCGAGAGACCCAGTACTTC. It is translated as CASSLVTVRETQYF.

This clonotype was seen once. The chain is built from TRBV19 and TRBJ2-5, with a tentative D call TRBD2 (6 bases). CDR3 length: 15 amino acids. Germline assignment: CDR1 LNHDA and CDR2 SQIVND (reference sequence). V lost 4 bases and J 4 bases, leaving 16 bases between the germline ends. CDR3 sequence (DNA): TGTGCCAGTAGTACCTCTAGCGTGAGTCCAGAGACCCAGTACTTC. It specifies CASSTSSVSPETQYF.

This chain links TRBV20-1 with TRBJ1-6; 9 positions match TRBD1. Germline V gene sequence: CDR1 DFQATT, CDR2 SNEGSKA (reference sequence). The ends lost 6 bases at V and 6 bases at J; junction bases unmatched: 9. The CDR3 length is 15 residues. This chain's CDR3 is CSAHRDRVANSPLHF. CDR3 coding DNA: TGCAGTGCGCACCGGGACAGGGTGGCTAATTCACCCCTCCACTTT.

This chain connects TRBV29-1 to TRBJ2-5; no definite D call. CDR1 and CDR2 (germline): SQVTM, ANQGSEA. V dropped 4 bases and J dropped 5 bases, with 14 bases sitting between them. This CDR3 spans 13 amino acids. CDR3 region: CSVAARLTETQYF. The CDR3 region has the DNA TGCAGCGTTGCGGCCCGTTTGACGGAGACCCAGTACTTC.

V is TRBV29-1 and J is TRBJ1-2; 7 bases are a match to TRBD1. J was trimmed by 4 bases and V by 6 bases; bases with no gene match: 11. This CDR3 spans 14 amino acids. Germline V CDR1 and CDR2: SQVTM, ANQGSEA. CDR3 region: CSVKGTESVYGYTF. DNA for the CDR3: TGCAGCGTCAAAGGGACAGAATCTGTCTATGGCTACACCTTC.

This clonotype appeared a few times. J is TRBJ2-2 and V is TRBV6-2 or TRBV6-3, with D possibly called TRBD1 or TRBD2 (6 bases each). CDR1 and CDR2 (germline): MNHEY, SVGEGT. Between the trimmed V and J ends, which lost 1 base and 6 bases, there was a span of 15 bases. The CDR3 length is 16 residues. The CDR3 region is CASSYFGPGAAGELFF. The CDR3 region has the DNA TGTGCCAGCAGTTACTTTGGTCCGGGGGCGGCCGGGGAGCTGTTTTTT.

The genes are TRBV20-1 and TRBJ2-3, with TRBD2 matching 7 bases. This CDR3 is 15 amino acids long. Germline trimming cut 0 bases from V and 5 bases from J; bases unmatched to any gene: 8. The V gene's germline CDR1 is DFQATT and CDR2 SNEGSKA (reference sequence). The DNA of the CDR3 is TGCAGTGCTAGAGATCTGCCTAGCGGATTAGATACGCAGTATTTT. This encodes CSARDLPSGLDTQYF.

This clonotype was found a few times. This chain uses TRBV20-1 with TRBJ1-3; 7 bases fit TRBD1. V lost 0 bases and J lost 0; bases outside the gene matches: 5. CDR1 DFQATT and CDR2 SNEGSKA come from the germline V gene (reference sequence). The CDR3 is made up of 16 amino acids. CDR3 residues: CSAREQGQISGNTIYF. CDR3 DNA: TGCAGTGCTAGAGAGCAGGGACAGATCTCTGGAAACACCATATATTTT.

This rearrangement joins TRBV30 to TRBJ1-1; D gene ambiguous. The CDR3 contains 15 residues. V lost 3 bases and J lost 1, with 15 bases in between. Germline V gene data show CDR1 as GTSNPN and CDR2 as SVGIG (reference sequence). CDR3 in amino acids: CAWRVMRGGNTEAFF. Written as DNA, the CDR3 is TGTGCCTGGAGGGTCATGCGGGGTGGGAACACTGAAGCTTTCTTT.

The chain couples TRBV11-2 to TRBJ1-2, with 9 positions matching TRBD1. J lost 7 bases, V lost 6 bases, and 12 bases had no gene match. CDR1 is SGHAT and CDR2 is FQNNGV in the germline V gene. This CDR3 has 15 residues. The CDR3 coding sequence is TGTGCCAGCAGACGTACCGGGACAGGGTATAGTGGCTACACCTTC. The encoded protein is CASRRTGTGYSGYTF.

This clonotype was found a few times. CDR3 in amino acids: CASRQGILPYEQYF. The CDR3 region has the DNA TGTGCCAGCAGACAGGGTATCCTTCCCTACGAGCAGTACTTC. V usage is TRBV7-2 and J usage is TRBJ2-7, with D possibly TRBD1 on 6 matching bases. The CDR3 length is 14 residues. The V end was cut by 6 bases, the J end by 2 bases, with 14 bases between. Germline V gene lookup returns CDR1 SGHTA and CDR2 FQGNSA.